This T cell receptor (beta chain) was sequenced in a study of radiotherapy plus CTLA-4 blockade in lung cancer (dated by TCRdb to the late 2010s). Background for the entire study: Objective responses were observed in more than 15% of enrolled patients, and disease control was achieved in approximately 29%.

Trimming removed 3 bases from V and 7 bases from J, leaving 24 bases between the germline ends. As encoded in the germline V gene (reference sequence), CDR1 is MNHEY while CDR2 is SMNVEV. From the cysteine through the phenylalanine, the CDR3 covers 18 amino acids. The sequence is cut down to CDR3 DNA, 54 bases in frame from base 1. Turning to this clone: The antigen this receptor binds is unknown. No quality values exist for individual bases; no much larger clone is one base distant.

Overall study results and their limits: After treatment with radiotherapy and ipilimumab, TCR clones that originated in tumors expanded in peripheral blood. The strongest predictors of response were reported to be early dynamic shifts in blood T cell clones along with a rise in serum interferon-beta following radiation.

The study evaluated CTLA-4 blockade (ipilimumab) given together with focal radiation therapy in patients who had chemo-refractory metastatic non-small-cell lung cancer. Library preparation was by the immunoSEQ multiplex PCR assay. In its TCRdb copy, this immuneACCESS table keeps in-frame sequences only and misses some clones. Where compared with another copy, unresolved V genes explain less than half of these, and the others have no known cause. The sample table records more than 75,000 clones; 65% to 75% of these occur just once. Together, the top ten hold approximately 2.8% of the sample. Here the chain combines TRBV27 and TRBJ1-4, and TRBD1 may be the D gene, going by 6 matching bases. This TCR derives from a human donor with non-small cell lung cancer who had a partial response to radiotherapy plus ipilimumab. Some clones in this sample may be carry-over from other donors' samples. Specimen: peripheral blood, collected from a patient treated with radiotherapy plus ipilimumab. The CDR3 sequence is CASSLEPFMGGRFEKLFF. The DNA reads TGTGCCAGCAGTTTGGAACCGTTTATGGGGGGGCGGTTTGAAAAACTGTTTTTT.